The 25 T cell receptor beta chains below were found in one sample sequenced in a study of T cells in narcolepsy. Libraries were prepared by immunoSEQ multiplex PCR; TCRdb keeps only in-frame clonotypes and omits some of them. This sample has roughly 24,000 clones, with roughly four fifths found just once. The sample was memory (CD45RA-) CD4+ T cells from blood. Every receptor here comes from a human donor in good health.

The chain couples TRBV5-1 to TRBJ2-2; D may be TRBD1 or TRBD2 (5 bases each). The V gene lost 3 bases and the J gene lost 8 bases, with 14 bases spanning the gap. CDR1 and CDR2 from the germline V gene are SGHRS and YFSETQ. This CDR3 has 14 residues. In DNA, the CDR3 is TGCGCCAGCAGCTCCTGGGACCCCACTGGGGAGCTGTTTTTT. It translates to CASSSWDPTGELFF.

The chain carries TRBV11-3 and TRBJ1-1; the D is unclear. Germline CDR1 is SGHNT and CDR2 is YENEEA. Trimming left V 4 bases short and J 1 base short, with 4 bases between. The CDR3 extends over 12 amino acids. CDR3 DNA sequence: TGTGCCAGCAGCTCAGGGAACACTGAAGCTTTCTTT. Translation: CASSSGNTEAFF.

The V and J genes are TRBV6-1 and TRBJ2-1; D perhaps matches TRBD1 (6 bases). The CDR3 runs to 15 residues. Germline V gene sequence: CDR1 MNHNS, CDR2 SASEGT. V was clipped by 6 bases and J by 0 bases, with 12 bases between them. CDR3 sequence: CASRHRQVSYNEQFF. The CDR3 coding sequence is TGTGCCAGCAGGCACCGACAGGTCTCCTACAATGAGCAGTTCTTC.

The chain joins TRBV7-9 to TRBJ1-1, with 7 bases aligning to TRBD1. The J segment lost 3 bases and the V segment lost 4 bases, leaving 8 bases of the junction unmatched. Germline loops: CDR1 SEHNR, CDR2 FQNEAQ (reference sequence). CDR3 length: 15 amino acids. The CDR3 coding sequence is TGTGCCAGCAGCTCCCGGACAGGCTGGGACACTGAAGCTTTCTTT. Translation: CASSSRTGWDTEAFF.

CDR3 region: CASSSTGGGNTIYF. In nucleotides, the CDR3 is TGTGCCAGCAGCTCGACAGGGGGGGGAAACACCATATATTTT. This chain links TRBV7-8 with TRBJ1-3, with 9 bases aligning to TRBD1. This CDR3 has 14 residues. In germline, CDR1 is SGHVS, CDR2 FQNEAQ. V lost 4 bases, J lost 4 bases, and 2 bases stayed unmatched.

The chain combines TRBV5-5 with TRBJ2-7; TRBD1 matches at 9 bases. This CDR3 is built from 15 residues. The ends lost 2 bases at V and 2 bases at J; junction bases unmatched: 5. The germline V gene has CDR1 SGHKS and CDR2 YYEKEE (reference sequence). The chain's CDR3 is CASSLTGTGTYEQYF. The CDR3 coding sequence is TGTGCCAGCAGCTTAACCGGGACAGGGACCTACGAGCAGTACTTC. Complete variable domain (other parts from reference TRBV5-5 and TRBJ2-7): DAGVTQSPTHLIKTRGQQVTLRCSPISGHKSVSWYQQVLGQGPQFIFQYYEKEERGRGNFPDRFSARQFPNYSSELNVNALLLGDSALYLCASSLTGTGTYEQYFGPGTRLTVT.

This chain uses TRBV6-1 with TRBJ1-5; the D is unclear. The V end lost 7 bases, the J end lost 0 bases, and 10 bases lay between the germline ends. The germline V gene encodes CDR1 MNHNS and CDR2 SASEGT. CDR3 length: 14 residues. In DNA form, the CDR3 reads TGTGCCAGCAAGGGAGGGCATAGCAATCAGCCCCAGCATTTT. It yields the protein CASKGGHSNQPQHF.

The chain recombines TRBV7-6 with TRBJ2-7; no firm D call. CDR3 length equals 13 residues. V was pared by 5 bases and J by 4 bases, with 12 bases between. The V gene's germline CDR1 is SGHVS and CDR2 FNYEAQ. CDR3 nucleotide sequence: TGTGCCAGCAGCCCGGCGGCGGTTTACGAGCAGTACTTC. Amino acid sequence: CASSPAAVYEQYF.

V and J are TRBV14 and TRBJ1-3; D may be TRBD1 (5 bases). The germline V gene encodes CDR1 SGHDN and CDR2 FVKESK. The V and J ends lost 4 bases and 0 bases respectively, with 10 bases between them. This CDR3 region has 15 residues. The CDR3 DNA sequence: TGTGCCAGCAGCCTGACGGGGGGCTCTGGAAACACCATATATTTT. This codes for CASSLTGGSGNTIYF.

The chain has TRBV2 and TRBJ2-5; D perhaps matches TRBD1 (5 bases). TRBJ2-7 explains the end of the DNA better; the J call may be wrong. The CDR3 extends over 16 amino acids. CDR1 and CDR2 from the germline V gene are SNHLY and FYNNEI. CDR3 DNA: TGTGCCAGCAGGCCCATTCTAGACAGAGGTAGAGACGAGCAGTACTTC. Translating it yields CASRPILDRGRDEQYF.

This chain uses TRBV5-1 with TRBJ2-1; D not resolved. CDR3 length equals 13 residues. Germline CDR1 is SGHRS and CDR2 is YFSETQ. Trimming took 5 bases from V and 6 from J, leaving 12 bases between them. The DNA for the CDR3 is TGCGCCAGCAGAATGGGCCTCGCCAATGAGCAGTTCTTC. Its protein is CASRMGLANEQFF.

V usage is TRBV5-6 and J usage is TRBJ2-7; 9 nucleotides agree with TRBD1. From germline, CDR1 is SGHDT and CDR2 YYEEEE. The CDR3 consists of 16 residues. With 0 bases clipped from V and 2 bases from J, the junction kept 6 bases outside the gene matches. The CDR3 nucleotides are TGTGCCAGCAGCTTGGCCGTAGGGACAGGGCCCTACGAGCAGTACTTC. Its protein is CASSLAVGTGPYEQYF.

The chain joins TRBV10-3 to TRBJ2-5; D is perhaps TRBD1 (5 bases). This CDR3 spans 17 amino acids. Germline CDR1 reads ENHRY; CDR2 reads SYGVKD. V was shortened by 0 bases and J by 2 bases, with 16 bases between the two germline ends. DNA of the CDR3: TGTGCCATCAGTGAGTCGAGCGACTGGACACGGCAAGAGACCCAGTACTTC. Amino acids: CAISESSDWTRQETQYF.

As regards this clone: At one of its ends the junction is not consistent with the germline gene, which may arise from a read error. The sample carries other DNA sequences with the same CDR3. The rearrangement uses TRBV19 and TRBJ1-1; D not certain. This CDR3 is 12 amino acids long. Germline V gene lookup returns CDR1 LNHDA and CDR2 SQIVND (reference sequence). The CDR3 DNA follows: TGTGCCAGTAGTATAGAAAGGGCTGAGGCTTTCTTT. Encoded protein: CASSIERAEAFF. Looking up the rest from reference TRBV19 and TRBJ1-1 gives the full variable domain: DGGITQSPKYLFRKEGQNVTLSCEQNLNHDAMYWYRQDPGQGLRLIYYSQIVNDFQKGDIAEGYSVSREKKESFPLTVTSAQKNPTAFYLCASSIERAEAFFGQGTRLTVV.

The chain employs TRBV18 and TRBJ2-7, with TRBD1 matching over 11 bases. The junction had 1 base not matched to a gene; V was cut back by 3 bases and J by 6 bases. The germline V gene has CDR1 KGHSH and CDR2 LQKENI. This CDR3 is 13 amino acids long. The CDR3: CASSPGQGGEQYF. The DNA for the CDR3 is TGTGCCAGCTCACCGGGACAGGGGGGCGAGCAGTACTTC.

This chain connects TRBV4-1 to TRBJ1-1, with 8 bases lining up with TRBD1. The CDR3 sequence is 15 residues long. V lost 4 bases to trimming and J lost 4 bases; unmatched junction nucleotides: 8. Germline lookup yields CDR1 MGHRA and CDR2 YSYEKL. CDR3 in DNA: TGCGCCAGCAGCCCAGACAGGGGCGTCGTCACTGAAGCTTTCTTT. Amino acids: CASSPDRGVVTEAFF.

The chain is built from TRBV29-1 and TRBJ2-3; the D is unclear. V was shortened by 2 bases and J by 11 bases, with 17 bases between the two germline ends. Germline V CDR1 and CDR2: SQVTM, ANQGSEA. This CDR3 region has 13 residues. DNA of the CDR3: TGCAGCGTTGAACTCCTCCTCCCAGAAGGGCAGTATTTT. Translated, it gives CSVELLLPEGQYF.

This clone has just a few counts. The rearrangement uses TRBV5-1 and TRBJ2-7; the match to TRBD1 covers 8 bases. V gave up 7 bases and J gave up 6 bases; unmatched junction bases: 9. The CDR3 loop spans 13 amino acids. From germline, CDR1 is SGHRS and CDR2 YFSETQ. The CDR3 DNA is TGCGCCAGCGGTGTACCAGGGGGCGGCGAGCAGTACTTC. Translating it yields CASGVPGGGEQYF.

This chain connects TRBV4-1 to TRBJ2-2, with 8 nucleotides matching TRBD2. The germline gives CDR1 MGHRA, CDR2 YSYEKL. The CDR3 is 16 residues long. Losses at the gene ends were 2 bases for V and 5 bases for J; bases not matched to a gene: 7. Here the CDR3 DNA reads TGCGCCAGCAGCCAATCTCGCGGGGGGTTGACCGGGGAGCTGTTTTTT. The encoded protein is CASSQSRGGLTGELFF.

V gene TRBV11-2 combines with J gene TRBJ2-5; possible D gene TRBD1, 6 bases. Germline V lookup: CDR1 SGHAT, CDR2 FQNNGV. Deletions cut 0 bases from V and 4 bases from J, with 15 bases between. The CDR3 contains 16 residues. CDR3 in amino acids: CASSLDRAGAGETQYF. The DNA for the CDR3 is TGTGCCAGCAGCTTAGATCGAGCAGGGGCCGGAGAGACCCAGTACTTC. Supplemented by reference TRBV11-2 and TRBJ2-5, the full variable domain reads EAGVAQSPRYKIIEKRQSVAFWCNPISGHATLYWYQQILGQGPKLLIQFQNNGVVDDSQLPKDRFSAERLKGVDSTLKIQPAKLEDSAVYLCASSLDRAGAGETQYFGPGTRLLVL.

This clone has only one observation. The chain uses TRBV7-6 and TRBJ1-1; 9 nucleotides line up with TRBD1. The CDR3 has 14 amino acids. Germline V lookup: CDR1 SGHVS, CDR2 FNYEAQ. V was pared by 2 bases and J by 4 bases, with 2 bases of the junction left unmatched. This CDR3 is CASSLRTGATEAFF. CDR3 in DNA: TGTGCCAGCAGCTTACGGACAGGGGCCACTGAAGCTTTCTTT.

The rearrangement uses TRBV11-2 and TRBJ2-3, with D unresolved. Germline V CDR1 and CDR2: SGHAT, FQNNGV. Trimming removed 3 bases from V and 5 bases from J, with 9 bases in between. The CDR3 covers 13 residues. The DNA for the CDR3 is TGTGCCAGCAGCTTGGATTTGGAAGATACGCAGTATTTT. Translation: CASSLDLEDTQYF.

The chain carries TRBV28 and TRBJ2-1, with 7 bases aligning to TRBD1. Losses at the gene ends were 4 bases for V and 15 bases for J; bases not matched to a gene: 9. The CDR3 length is 12 residues. CDR1 and CDR2 (germline): MDHEN, SYDVKM. CDR3 in amino acids: CASSWGRNRGFF. Here the CDR3 DNA reads TGTGCCAGCAGTTGGGGACGAAACAGGGGGTTCTTC.

The chain is built from TRBV4-1 and TRBJ2-1; D is tentatively TRBD1 or TRBD2 (5 bases each). The V end lost 1 base, the J end lost 10 bases, and 8 bases lay between the germline ends. Per germline, CDR1 MGHRA and CDR2 YSYEKL. This CDR3 region has 12 residues. DNA for the CDR3: TGCGCCAGCAGCCAAGGTGAGGGGGAGCAGTTCTTC. Translated: CASSQGEGEQFF.

The chain couples TRBV19 to TRBJ2-2, with TRBD2 as a possible D gene (6 bases). This CDR3 is built from 14 residues. Germline CDR1 is LNHDA and CDR2 is SQIVND (reference sequence). The V gene lost 7 bases and the J gene lost 4 bases, with 13 bases spanning the gap. The CDR3 coding sequence is TGTGCCAGTATTAGGAGGGGATTCACCGGGGAGCTGTTTTTT. Translation: CASIRRGFTGELFF.